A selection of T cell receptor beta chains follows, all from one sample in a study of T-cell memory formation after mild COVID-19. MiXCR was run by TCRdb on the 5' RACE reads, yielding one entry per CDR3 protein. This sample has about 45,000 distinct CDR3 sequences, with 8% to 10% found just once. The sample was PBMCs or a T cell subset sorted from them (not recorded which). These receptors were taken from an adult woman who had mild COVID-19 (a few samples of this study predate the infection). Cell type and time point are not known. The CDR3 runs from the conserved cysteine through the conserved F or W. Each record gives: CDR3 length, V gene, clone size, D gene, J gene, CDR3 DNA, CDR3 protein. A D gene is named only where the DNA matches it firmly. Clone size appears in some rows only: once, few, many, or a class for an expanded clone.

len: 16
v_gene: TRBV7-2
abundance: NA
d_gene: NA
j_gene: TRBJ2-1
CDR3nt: TGTGCCAGCAGCCGCACGGGCGCGAGCTCCTACAATGAGCAGTTCTTC
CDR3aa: CASSRTGASSYNEQFF

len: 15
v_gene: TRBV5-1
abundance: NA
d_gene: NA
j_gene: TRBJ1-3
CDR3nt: TGCGCCAGCAGCTTGGACGGGTTTTCTGGAAACACCATATATTTT
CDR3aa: CASSLDGFSGNTIYF

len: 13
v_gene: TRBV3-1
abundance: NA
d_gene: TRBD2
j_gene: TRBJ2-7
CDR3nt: TGTGCCAGCAGTCTTAGCGGGAGGTACGAGCAGTACTTC
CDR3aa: CASSLSGRYEQYF

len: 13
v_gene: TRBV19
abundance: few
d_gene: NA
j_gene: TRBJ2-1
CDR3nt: TGTGCCAGTAGTACCCTGCGGGGCAATGAGCAGTTCTTC
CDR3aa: CASSTLRGNEQFF

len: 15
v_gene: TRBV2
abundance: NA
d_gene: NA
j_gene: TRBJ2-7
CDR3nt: TGTGCCAGCAGTCCGGACTTCAGCCTCCACTACGAGCAGTACTTC
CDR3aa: CASSPDFSLHYEQYF

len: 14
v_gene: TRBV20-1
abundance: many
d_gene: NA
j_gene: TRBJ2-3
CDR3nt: TGCAGTGCTAACCCCGGGACTAGCACAGATACGCAGTATTTT
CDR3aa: CSANPGTSTDTQYF

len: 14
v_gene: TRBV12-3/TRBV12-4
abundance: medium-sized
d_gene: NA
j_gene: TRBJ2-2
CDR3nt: TGTGCCAGCAGTTTGGGACAGAACACCGGGGAGCTGTTTTTT
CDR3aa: CASSLGQNTGELFF

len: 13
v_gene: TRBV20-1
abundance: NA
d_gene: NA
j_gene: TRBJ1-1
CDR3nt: TGCAGTGCTATGCCGCGGTTGAACACTGAAGCTTTCTTT
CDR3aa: CSAMPRLNTEAFF

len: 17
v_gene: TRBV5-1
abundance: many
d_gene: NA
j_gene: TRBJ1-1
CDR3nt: TGCGCCAGCAGCTTGAGCCGCTACAGCTACAACAACACTGAAGCTTTCTTT
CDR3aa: CASSLSRYSYNNTEAFF

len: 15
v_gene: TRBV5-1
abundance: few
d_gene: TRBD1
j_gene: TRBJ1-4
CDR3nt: TGCGCCAGCAGCCGCAACAGGGGATCCAATGAAAAACTGTTTTTT
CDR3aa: CASSRNRGSNEKLFF

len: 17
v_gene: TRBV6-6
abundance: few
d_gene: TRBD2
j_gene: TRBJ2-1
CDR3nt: TGTGCCAGCCTCCACACCGGACTAGCGGGAGAAGGGAATGAGCAGTTCTTC
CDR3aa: CASLHTGLAGEGNEQFF

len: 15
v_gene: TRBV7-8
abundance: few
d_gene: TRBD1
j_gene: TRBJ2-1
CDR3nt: TGTGCCAGCAGTCCCGGGACAGGGTGGGACAATGAGCAGTTCTTC
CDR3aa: CASSPGTGWDNEQFF

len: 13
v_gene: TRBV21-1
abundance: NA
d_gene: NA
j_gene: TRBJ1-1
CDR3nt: TGTGCCAGCAGCAAAAGGAGAAACACTGAAGCTTTCTTT
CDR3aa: CASSKRRNTEAFF

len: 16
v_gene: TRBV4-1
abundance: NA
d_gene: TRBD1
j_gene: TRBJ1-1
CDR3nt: TGCGCCAGCAGCCAAGAGCCGGGACAGGGGAGGACTGAAGCTTTCTTT
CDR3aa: CASSQEPGQGRTEAFF

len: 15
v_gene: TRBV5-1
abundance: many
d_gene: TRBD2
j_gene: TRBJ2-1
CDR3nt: TGCGCCAGCAAAGGAGGGGAGGGGATATACAATGAGCAGTTCTTC
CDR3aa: CASKGGEGIYNEQFF

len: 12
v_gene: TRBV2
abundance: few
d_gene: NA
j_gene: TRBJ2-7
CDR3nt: TGTGCCAGCAAAGACGGCACCTACGAGCAGTACTTC
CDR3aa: CASKDGTYEQYF

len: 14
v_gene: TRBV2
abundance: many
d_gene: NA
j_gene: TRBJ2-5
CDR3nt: TGTGCCAGCAGTGAGACGTTGGGGCAAGAGACCCAGTACTTC
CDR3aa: CASSETLGQETQYF

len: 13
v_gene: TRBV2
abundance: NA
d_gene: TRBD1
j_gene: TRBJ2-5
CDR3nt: TGTGCCAGCAAGGAGGACAGGGGTGAGACCCAGTACTTC
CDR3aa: CASKEDRGETQYF

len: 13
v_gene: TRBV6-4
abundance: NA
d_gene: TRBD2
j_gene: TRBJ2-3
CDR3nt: TGTGCCAGCAGCCCGGGAGGGACGGATACGCAGTATTTT
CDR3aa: CASSPGGTDTQYF

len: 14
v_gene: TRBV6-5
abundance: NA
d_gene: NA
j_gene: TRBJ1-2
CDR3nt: TGTGCCAGCAGTCCCGGGCGAACTAACTATGGCTACACCTTC
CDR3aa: CASSPGRTNYGYTF

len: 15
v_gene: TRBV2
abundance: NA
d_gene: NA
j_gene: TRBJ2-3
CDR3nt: TGTGCCAGCAGACGGACTGGAGGAACATCAGATACGCAGTATTTT
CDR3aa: CASRRTGGTSDTQYF

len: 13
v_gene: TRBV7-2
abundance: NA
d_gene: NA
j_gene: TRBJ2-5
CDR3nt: TGTGCCAGCAGTCGCGACCATCAAGAGACCCAGTACTTC
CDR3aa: CASSRDHQETQYF

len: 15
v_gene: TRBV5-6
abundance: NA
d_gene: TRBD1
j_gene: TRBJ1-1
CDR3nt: TGTGCCAGCAGCTGTGGGACAGTACTAAACACTGAAGCTTTCTTT
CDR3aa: CASSCGTVLNTEAFF

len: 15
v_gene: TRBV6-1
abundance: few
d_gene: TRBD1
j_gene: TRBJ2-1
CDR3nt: TGTGCCAGCAGGGCGACAGGGGCGCTTTACAATGAGCAGTTCTTC
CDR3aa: CASRATGALYNEQFF

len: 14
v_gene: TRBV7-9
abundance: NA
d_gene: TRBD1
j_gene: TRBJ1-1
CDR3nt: TGTGCCAGCAGCATTACAGGGGGATGGACTGAAGCTTTCTTT
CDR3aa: CASSITGGWTEAFF

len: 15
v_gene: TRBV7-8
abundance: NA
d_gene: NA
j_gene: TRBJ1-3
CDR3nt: TGTGCCAGCAGCTTTTCGACAGACTCTGGAAACACCATATATTTT
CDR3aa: CASSFSTDSGNTIYF

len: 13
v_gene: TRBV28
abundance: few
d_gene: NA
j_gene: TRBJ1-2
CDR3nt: TGTGCCAGCAGGGCGGGGGGGAACTATGGCTACACCTTC
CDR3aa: CASRAGGNYGYTF

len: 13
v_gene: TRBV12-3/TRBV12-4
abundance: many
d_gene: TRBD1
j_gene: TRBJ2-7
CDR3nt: TGTGCCAGCAGACTCAGGGGGAGCTACGAGCAGTACTTC
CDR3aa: CASRLRGSYEQYF

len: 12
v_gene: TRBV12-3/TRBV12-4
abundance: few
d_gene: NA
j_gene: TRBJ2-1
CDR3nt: TGTGCCAGCAGTAAGGATTCGAATGAGCAGTTCTTC
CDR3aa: CASSKDSNEQFF

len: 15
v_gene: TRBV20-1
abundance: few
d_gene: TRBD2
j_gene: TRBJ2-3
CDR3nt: TGCAGTGTGGAGACCGGGACTACCAGCACAGATACGCAGTATTTT
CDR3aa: CSVETGTTSTDTQYF

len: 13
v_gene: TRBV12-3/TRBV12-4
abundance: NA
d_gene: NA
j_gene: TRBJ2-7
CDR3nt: TGTGCCAGCGGGAAGGGGGTTGGCTACGAGCAGTACTTC
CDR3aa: CASGKGVGYEQYF

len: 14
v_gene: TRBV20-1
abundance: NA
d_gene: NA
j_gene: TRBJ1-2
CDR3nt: TGCAGTGCTCGATCATGCAGGGGCGCAGGTGGCTACACCTTC
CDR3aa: CSARSCRGAGGYTF

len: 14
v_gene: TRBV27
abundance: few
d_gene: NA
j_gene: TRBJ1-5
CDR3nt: TGTGCCAGCAGTTTCGTAGGACCCAAAGGGCCCCAGCATTTT
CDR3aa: CASSFVGPKGPQHF

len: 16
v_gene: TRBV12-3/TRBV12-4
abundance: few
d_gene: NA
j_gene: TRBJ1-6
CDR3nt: TGTGCCAGCAGATCGGTAGTAGGGTCCTATAATTCACCCCTCCACTTT
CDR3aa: CASRSVVGSYNSPLHF

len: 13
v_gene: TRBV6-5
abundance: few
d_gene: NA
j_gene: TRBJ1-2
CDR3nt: TGTGCCAGCAGTCGGACAAATAACTATGGCTACACCTTC
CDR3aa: CASSRTNNYGYTF

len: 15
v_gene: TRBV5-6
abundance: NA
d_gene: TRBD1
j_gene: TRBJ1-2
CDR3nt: TGTGCCAGCAGTCAAATACAGGGGGCTAACTATGGCTACACCTTC
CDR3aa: CASSQIQGANYGYTF

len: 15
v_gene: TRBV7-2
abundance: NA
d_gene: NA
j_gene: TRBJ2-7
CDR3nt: TGTGCCAGCAGCTGGCCTGGTCGGGGAACCTACGAGCAGTACTTC
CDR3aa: CASSWPGRGTYEQYF

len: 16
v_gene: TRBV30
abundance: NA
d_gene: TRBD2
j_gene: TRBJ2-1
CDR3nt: TGTGCCTGGAGATCTAGCGGAGCTCTTGGGGGCAATGAGCAGTTCTTC
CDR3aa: CAWRSSGALGGNEQFF

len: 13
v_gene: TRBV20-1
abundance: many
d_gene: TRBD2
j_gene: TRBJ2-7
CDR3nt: TGCAGTGCTACCTTACTAGCGGGGGGCGAGCAGTACTTC
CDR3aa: CSATLLAGGEQYF

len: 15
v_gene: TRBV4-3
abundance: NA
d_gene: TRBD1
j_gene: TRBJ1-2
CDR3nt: TGCGCCAGCAGCCAAGATCGGGGACAGAACTATGGCTACACCTTC
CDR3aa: CASSQDRGQNYGYTF

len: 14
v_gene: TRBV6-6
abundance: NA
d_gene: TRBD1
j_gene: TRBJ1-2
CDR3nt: TGTGCCAGCAGTAAGGGACAGGGTTACGGTGGCTACACCTTC
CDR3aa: CASSKGQGYGGYTF

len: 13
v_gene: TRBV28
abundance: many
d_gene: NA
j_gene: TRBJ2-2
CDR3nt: TGTGCCAGCGGTACAGGGCCCACCGGGGAGCTGTTTTTT
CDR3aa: CASGTGPTGELFF

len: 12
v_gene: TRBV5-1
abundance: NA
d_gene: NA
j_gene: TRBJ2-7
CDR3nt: TGCGCCAGCAGCTTGGGGCTCGGCGAGCAGTACTTC
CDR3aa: CASSLGLGEQYF

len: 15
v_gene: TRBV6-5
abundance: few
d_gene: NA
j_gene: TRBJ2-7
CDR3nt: TGTGCCAGCAGTTACTCAGGACAGCCCTACTACGAGCAGTACTTC
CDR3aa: CASSYSGQPYYEQYF

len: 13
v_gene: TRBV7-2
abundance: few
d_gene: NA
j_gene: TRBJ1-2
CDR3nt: TGTGCCAGCAGCTTAAGCCAGGGCTATGGCTACACCTTC
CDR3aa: CASSLSQGYGYTF

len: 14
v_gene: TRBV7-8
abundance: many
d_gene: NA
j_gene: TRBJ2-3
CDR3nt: TGTGCCAGCAGCTCCACAGCCTGGGCAGATACGCAGTATTTT
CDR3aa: CASSSTAWADTQYF

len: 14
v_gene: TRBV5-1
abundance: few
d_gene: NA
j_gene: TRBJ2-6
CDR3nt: TGCGCCAGCACCCCGGGCTCTGGGGCCAACGTCCTGACTTTC
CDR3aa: CASTPGSGANVLTF

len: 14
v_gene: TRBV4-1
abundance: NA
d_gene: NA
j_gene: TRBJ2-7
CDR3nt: TGCGCCAGCAGCCGTGGCAGGGGTGTTTACGAGCAGTACTTC
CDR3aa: CASSRGRGVYEQYF

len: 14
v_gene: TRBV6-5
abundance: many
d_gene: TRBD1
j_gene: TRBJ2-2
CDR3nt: TGTGCCAGCAGCTGGACAGGGGAGACCGGGGAGCTGTTTTTT
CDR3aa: CASSWTGETGELFF

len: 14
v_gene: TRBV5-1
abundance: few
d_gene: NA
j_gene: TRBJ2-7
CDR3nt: TGCGCCAGCAGTGTCACCCTGGGGGGCGACGAGCAGTACTTC
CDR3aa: CASSVTLGGDEQYF

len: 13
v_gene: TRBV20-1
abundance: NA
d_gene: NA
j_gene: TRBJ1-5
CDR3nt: TGCAGTGCTAGACAGGATAGCAATCAGCCCCAGCATTTT
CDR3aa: CSARQDSNQPQHF

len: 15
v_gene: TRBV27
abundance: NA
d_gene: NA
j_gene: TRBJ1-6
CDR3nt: TGTGCCAGCAGTTTGTTCCAGGGAGGTAGTGCGCCCCTCCACTTT
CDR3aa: CASSLFQGGSAPLHF

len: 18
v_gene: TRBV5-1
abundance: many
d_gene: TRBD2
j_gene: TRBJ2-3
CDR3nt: TGCGCCAGCAGCTTGGGTCTAGCGGGGGTATATTCCACAGATACGCAGTATTTT
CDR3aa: CASSLGLAGVYSTDTQYF

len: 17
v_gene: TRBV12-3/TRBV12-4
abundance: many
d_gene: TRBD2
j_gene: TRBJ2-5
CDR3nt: TGTGCCAGCAGTTTAGGGACTAGCGGGAGGATCCAAGAGACCCAGTACTTC
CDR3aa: CASSLGTSGRIQETQYF

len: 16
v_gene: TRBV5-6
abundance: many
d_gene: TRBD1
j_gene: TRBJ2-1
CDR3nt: TGTGCCAGCAGCTCGATACAGGGGGCATCCTACAATGAGCAGTTCTTC
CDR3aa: CASSSIQGASYNEQFF

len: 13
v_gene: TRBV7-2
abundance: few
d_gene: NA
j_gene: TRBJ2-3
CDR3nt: TGTGCCAGCAGCCGGGACAGCACAGATACGCAGTATTTT
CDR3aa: CASSRDSTDTQYF

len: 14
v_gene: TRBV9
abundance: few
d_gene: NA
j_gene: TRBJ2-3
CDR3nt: TGTGCCAGCAGCGTAGGGGGCTACACAGAAACGCAGTATTTT
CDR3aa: CASSVGGYTETQYF

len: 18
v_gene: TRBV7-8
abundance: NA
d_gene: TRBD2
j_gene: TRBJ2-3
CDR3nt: TGTGCCAGCAGCTCCCTCAGACTTGTAGCGGGGGAGGGAGATACGCAGTATTTT
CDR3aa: CASSSLRLVAGEGDTQYF

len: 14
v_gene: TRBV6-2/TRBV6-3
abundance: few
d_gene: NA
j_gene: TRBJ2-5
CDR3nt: TGTGCCAGCAGGATAGGAGGGATCCAAGAGACCCAGTACTTC
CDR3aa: CASRIGGIQETQYF

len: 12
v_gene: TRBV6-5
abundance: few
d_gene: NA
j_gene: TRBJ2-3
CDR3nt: TGTGCCAGCAGCCCTGGCGCAGATACGCAGTATTTT
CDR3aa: CASSPGADTQYF